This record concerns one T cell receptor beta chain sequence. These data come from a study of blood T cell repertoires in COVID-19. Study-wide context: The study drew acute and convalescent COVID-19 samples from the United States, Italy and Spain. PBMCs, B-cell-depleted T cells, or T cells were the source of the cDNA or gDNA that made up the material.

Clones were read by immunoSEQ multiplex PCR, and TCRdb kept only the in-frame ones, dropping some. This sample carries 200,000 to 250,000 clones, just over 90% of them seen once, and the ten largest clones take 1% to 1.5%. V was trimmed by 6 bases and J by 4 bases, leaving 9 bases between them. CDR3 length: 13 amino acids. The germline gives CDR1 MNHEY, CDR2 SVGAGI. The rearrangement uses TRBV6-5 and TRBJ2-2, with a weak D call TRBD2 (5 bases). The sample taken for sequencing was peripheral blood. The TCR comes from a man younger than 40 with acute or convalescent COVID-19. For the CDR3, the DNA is TGTGCCAGCAGGAGGGATCTCACCGGGGAGCTGTTTTTT. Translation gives CASRRDLTGELFF.